Listed below are T cell receptor beta chains from one sample, sequenced in a study of T cell changes during pregnancy in multiple sclerosis. Here immunoSEQ multiplex PCR was the method, and the copy in TCRdb shows in-frame clones only, minus some. Here the sample spans about 67,000 clones, roughly nine tenths being singletons. The material was peripheral blood, obtained in the second trimester of pregnancy. The origin of the receptors is a female donor with multiple sclerosis, enrolled in a pregnancy study. CDR3s include the opening cysteine and the closing phenylalanine or tryptophan. The D gene is left open where the match is weak. Rows give clone size only sometimes, using once, few, many, or a class for an expanded clone.

J | V | size | D | CDR3 | DNA
TRBJ1-1 | TRBV19 | . | TRBD1 | CASSTQQGITEAFF | TGTGCCAGTAGTACACAACAGGGGATCACTGAAGCTTTCTTT
TRBJ2-1 | TRBV2 | . | . | CASRETSGNEQFF | TGTGCCAGCAGGGAGACCTCGGGCAATGAGCAGTTCTTC
TRBJ2-3 | TRBV4-2 | . | TRBD2 | CASSQERGGAPDTQYF | TGTGCCAGCAGCCAAGAACGCGGGGGGGCTCCAGATACGCAGTATTTT
TRBJ1-2 | TRBV27 | . | TRBD1 | CASGFDRGRFVYGYTF | TGTGCCAGCGGATTTGACAGGGGGCGCTTTGTCTATGGCTACACCTTC
TRBJ1-5 | TRBV30 | few | . | CAWSSSNQPQHF | TGTGCCTGGAGTAGTAGTAATCAGCCCCAGCATTTT
TRBJ1-4 | TRBV2 | . | . | CASSERRLATNEKLFF | TGTGCCAGCAGTGAGCGGCGGTTAGCAACTAATGAAAAACTGTTTTTT
TRBJ2-2 | TRBV7-2 | . | . | CASSLGQQGFYTGELFF | TGTGCCAGCAGCTTAGGGCAGCAGGGGTTCTACACCGGGGAGCTGTTTTTT
TRBJ1-5 | TRBV6-5 | once | TRBD1 | CATSGTGAGNQPQHF | TGTGCCACCTCCGGGACAGGGGCTGGCAATCAGCCCCAGCATTTT
TRBJ2-1 | TRBV6-5 | once | TRBD2 | CASSYSTSGNEQFF | TGTGCCAGCAGTTACTCGACTAGCGGAAATGAGCAGTTCTTC
TRBJ1-4 | TRBV6-1 | . | TRBD1 | CASSEARGAEKLFF | TGTGCCAGCAGTGAAGCCAGGGGGGCTGAAAAACTGTTTTTT
TRBJ1-5 | TRBV30 | . | TRBD1 | CAWSVQGGQPQHF | TGTGCCTGGAGTGTACAGGGGGGTCAGCCCCAGCATTTT
TRBJ2-3 | TRBV7-6 | . | TRBD2 | CASSLLPGGNTDTQYF | TGTGCCAGCAGCCTCCTCCCGGGGGGGAACACAGATACGCAGTATTTT
TRBJ2-7 | TRBV7-2 | . | . | CASSLRQESSYEQYF | TGTGCCAGCAGCTTAAGACAGGAGAGCTCCTACGAGCAGTACTTC
TRBJ2-5 | TRBV6-5 | . | . | CASSQGGTQYF | TGTGCCAGCAGTCAAGGGGGAACCCAGTACTTC
TRBJ2-2 | TRBV5-1 | few | TRBD1 | CASSRTGFGELFF | TGCGCCAGCAGCAGGACAGGGTTCGGGGAGCTGTTTTTT
TRBJ1-1 | TRBV7-9 | . | . | CASSLRGGGNTEAFF | TGTGCCAGCAGCTTACGGGGAGGGGGGAACACTGAAGCTTTCTTT
TRBJ2-3 | TRBV5-6 | . | . | CASSLGQTGTSTDTQYF | TGTGCCAGCAGCTTGGGCCAGACAGGTACAAGCACAGATACGCAGTATTTT
TRBJ2-4 | TRBV11-2 | . | . | CASSFGGGAKNIQYF | TGTGCCAGCAGCTTTGGAGGGGGGGCTAAAAACATTCAGTACTTC
TRBJ1-1 | TRBV19 | . | . | CASSIRLTGLNTEAFF | TGTGCCAGTAGTATACGCCTGACAGGACTGAACACTGAAGCTTTCTTT
TRBJ2-1 | TRBV2 | once | . | CASRRTLYANEQFF | TGTGCCAGCAGGCGGACTCTCTACGCCAATGAGCAGTTCTTC
TRBJ1-2 | TRBV19 | . | . | CASSLDSNYGYTF | TGTGCCAGTAGTCTAGACAGTAACTATGGCTACACCTTC
TRBJ1-5 | TRBV5-6 | few | . | CASSFAGSQPQHF | TGTGCCAGCAGCTTTGCGGGATCTCAGCCCCAGCATTTT
TRBJ1-2 | TRBV6-1 | . | . | CASYLGGAPDYGYTF | TGTGCCAGCTACCTTGGGGGGGCGCCGGACTATGGCTACACCTTC
TRBJ2-7 | TRBV4-3 | once | . | CASSQGSRGYEQYF | TGCGCCAGCAGCCAAGGCTCGAGGGGGTACGAGCAGTACTTC
TRBJ1-1 | TRBV30 | . | . | CAWMGGRTEAFF | TGTGCCTGGATGGGTGGGCGAACTGAAGCTTTCTTT
TRBJ2-3 | TRBV7-2 | . | . | CASSLNYYSTRDTQYF | TGTGCCAGCAGCCTGAACTACTATTCAACGAGGGATACGCAGTATTTT
TRBJ2-7 | TRBV27 | . | TRBD1 | CASTDGQGAQEQYF | TGTGCCAGCACCGATGGACAGGGGGCGCAAGAGCAGTACTTC
TRBJ2-5 | TRBV4-3 | . | TRBD2 | CASSQGVMGGRETQYF | TGCGCCAGCAGCCAAGGTGTAATGGGAGGGAGGGAGACCCAGTACTTC
TRBJ2-7 | TRBV29-1 | . | . | CSVSQGSYEQYF | TGCAGCGTTAGCCAGGGGTCATACGAGCAGTACTTC
TRBJ1-4 | TRBV21-1 | once | . | CASSGGGREGFEKLFF | TGTGCCAGCAGCGGGGGGGGCAGGGAGGGTTTTGAAAAACTGTTTTTT